The rows below give T cell receptor beta chains drawn from one sample of a study of blood T cells in healthy people across ages. TCRdb reanalysed the 5' RACE reads using MiXCR and keeps one entry per CDR3 protein. There are some 880,000 distinct CDR3 sequences in the sample; approximately 35% occur only once, and over 10% lies in the top ten. Sequenced sample: blood. The receptors stem from a man aged 18 to 29 in good health. Each CDR3 is given with its conserved first and last residue. Fields, in order: clone size, V gene, D gene, J gene, CDR3 DNA, CDR3 protein. The D gene is left open where the match is weak. Part of the rows lack a size; the others show once, few, many or a class for expanded clones.

few	TRBV12-3/TRBV12-4	TRBD1	TRBJ2-7	TGTGCCAGCAGTAGGACAGGCCTCCTGGGGATAGAGCAGTACTTC	CASSRTGLLGIEQYF
.	TRBV20-1	.	TRBJ2-5	TGCAGTGCTAGAGATTCAGGCAGCCAAGAGACCCAGTACTTC	CSARDSGSQETQYF
few	TRBV12-3/TRBV12-4	.	TRBJ1-2	TGTGCCAGCAGTCCCGATGCTAGCAGGGGCTACACCTTC	CASSPDASRGYTF
.	TRBV4-2	TRBD2	TRBJ2-1	TGTGCCAGCAGCCAAGACCCGACGGGGGGGCTTCTTGGGGACAATGAGCAGTTCTTC	CASSQDPTGGLLGDNEQFF
few	TRBV9	.	TRBJ1-1	TGTGCCAGCAGCCCGTCGACAGCTCACAACACTGAAGCTTTCTTT	CASSPSTAHNTEAFF
.	TRBV2	.	TRBJ1-3	TGTGCCAGCATCGGGCAGCTGCGAAACACCATATATTTT	CASIGQLRNTIYF
few	TRBV9	.	TRBJ2-7	TGTGCCAGCAGCGTCGCTGCAGGGACACCGACCTACGAGCAGTACTTC	CASSVAAGTPTYEQYF
many	TRBV20-1	.	TRBJ2-1	TGCAGCACACGACAGTACTCCTACAATGAGCAGTTCTTC	CSTRQYSYNEQFF
.	TRBV20-1	.	TRBJ2-1	TGCAGTGCTAGAGTGCCCCGACAGATCCCTGAGCAGTTCTTC	CSARVPRQIPEQFF
few	TRBV7-9	.	TRBJ1-4	TGTGCCAGCAGCCTCCCGACAGAACCTAATGAAAAACTGTTTTTT	CASSLPTEPNEKLFF
.	TRBV6-5	.	TRBJ1-2	TGTGCCAGCAGTTACTCGGTCGTCGGGGTGAGGACCTTC	CASSYSVVGVRTF